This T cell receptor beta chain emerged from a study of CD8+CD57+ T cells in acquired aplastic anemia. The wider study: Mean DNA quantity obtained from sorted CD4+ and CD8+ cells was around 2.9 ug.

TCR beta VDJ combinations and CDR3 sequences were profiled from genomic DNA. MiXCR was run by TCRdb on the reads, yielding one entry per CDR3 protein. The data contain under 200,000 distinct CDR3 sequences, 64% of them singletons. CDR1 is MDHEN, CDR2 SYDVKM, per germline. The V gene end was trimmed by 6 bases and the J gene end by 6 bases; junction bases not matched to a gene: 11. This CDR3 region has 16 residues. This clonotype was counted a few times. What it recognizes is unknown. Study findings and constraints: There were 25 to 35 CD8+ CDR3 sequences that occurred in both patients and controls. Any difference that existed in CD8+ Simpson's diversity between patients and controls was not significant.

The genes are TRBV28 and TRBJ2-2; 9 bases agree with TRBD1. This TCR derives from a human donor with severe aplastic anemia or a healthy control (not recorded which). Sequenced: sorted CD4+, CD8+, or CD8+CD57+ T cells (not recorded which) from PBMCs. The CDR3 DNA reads TGTGCCAGCAGGCAACTGGACAGGGGCGCCGCCGGGGAGCTGTTTTTT. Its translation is CASRQLDRGAAGELFF.